The 13 T cell receptor beta chains below come from one sample, sequenced in a study of OX40 agonist ivuxolimab in advanced cancers. Libraries were prepared by immunoSEQ multiplex PCR; TCRdb keeps only in-frame clonotypes and omits some of them. Of 98,000 or so clones in the sample, 80% to 90% were seen once. Specimen: CD4+ or CD8+ T cells sorted from blood, collected in a trial of the OX40 agonist ivuxolimab. These receptors were collected from an adult with an advanced solid tumor such as melanoma, head and neck, liver or kidney cancer.

To note about this clone: Other nucleotide sequences from this sample produce the same CDR3. V usage is TRBV27 and J usage is TRBJ1-1; D unclear. CDR1 is MNHEY and CDR2 is SMNVEV in the germline V gene (reference sequence). V lost 2 bases and J 1 base, leaving 5 bases between the germline ends. CDR3 length: 13 residues. The CDR3 sequence: CASSLKGNTEAFF. CDR3 DNA: TGTGCCAGCAGTTTAAAGGGGAACACTGAAGCTTTCTTT.

The genes are TRBV5-6 and TRBJ1-3, with D unclear. The CDR3 has 14 amino acids. The V end lost 4 bases, the J end lost 0 bases, and 8 bases lay between the germline ends. Germline CDR1 SGHDT, CDR2 YYEEEE. The DNA of the CDR3 is TGTGCCAGCAGCCGACTGAGCTCTGGAAACACCATATATTTT. Encoded protein: CASSRLSSGNTIYF.

The chain combines TRBV27 with TRBJ2-5, with D possibly matching TRBD2 (6 bases). Per the germline V gene, CDR1 is MNHEY and CDR2 is SMNVEV (reference sequence). CDR3 size: 14 residues. V dropped 4 bases and J dropped 4 bases, with 13 bases sitting between them. CDR3 loop: CASSSHSGLETQYF. Here the CDR3 DNA reads TGTGCCAGCAGTTCCCATAGCGGACTAGAGACCCAGTACTTC.

The V and J genes are TRBV2 and TRBJ1-4; TRBD1 matches 10 bases. This CDR3 is built from 17 residues. V lost 6 bases and J lost 2; bases outside the gene matches: 9. Per germline, CDR1 SNHLY and CDR2 FYNNEI. CDR3 sequence reads: CASRGRQGALTNEKLFF. CDR3 DNA: TGTGCCAGCAGGGGGAGACAGGGGGCTTTGACTAATGAAAAACTGTTTTTT.

This clone was observed once. The chain joins TRBV5-1 to TRBJ2-7, with 7 nucleotides matching TRBD1. The V gene's germline CDR1 is SGHRS and CDR2 YFSETQ. The V segment lost 0 bases and the J segment 0 bases; nucleotides outside the gene matches: 3. The CDR3 loop spans 15 amino acids. CDR3 residues: CASSLGQGSSYEQYF. Written as DNA, the CDR3 is TGCGCCAGCAGCTTGGGACAGGGCAGCTCCTACGAGCAGTACTTC.

This sequence joins TRBV29-1 and TRBJ2-5; no definite D call. V was shortened by 1 base and J by 4 bases, with 10 bases between the two germline ends. Germline lookup yields CDR1 SQVTM and CDR2 ANQGSEA. CDR3 length equals 13 residues. The CDR3 loop is CSVEVGFGETQYF. The CDR3 bases are TGCAGCGTTGAAGTGGGATTTGGAGAGACCCAGTACTTC.

The chain recombines TRBV30 with TRBJ1-2; D not certain. Between the trimmed V and J ends, which lost 1 base and 1 base, there was a span of 1 base. This CDR3 comprises 11 residues. CDR1 and CDR2 (germline): GTSNPN, SVGIG (reference sequence). The CDR3 region has the DNA TGTGCCTGGAGTGGTAACTATGGCTACACCTTC. Translating gives CAWSGNYGYTF.

The table lists this clone with a count of one. V usage is TRBV6-6 and J usage is TRBJ1-2; D call uncertain. V gave up 7 bases and J gave up 4 bases, with 13 bases separating them. CDR1 and CDR2 from the germline V gene are MNHNY and SVGAGI (reference sequence). The CDR3 has 13 residues. The DNA of the CDR3 is TGTGCCAGCATCCTCTCGATAGGCTATGGCTACACCTTC. Translating it yields CASILSIGYGYTF.

The chain recombines TRBV6-5 with TRBJ1-6; 10 nucleotides align to TRBD1. V trimming: 2 bases; J trimming: 10 bases; junction bases outside the gene matches: 8. CDR3 length: 16 amino acids. The V gene's germline CDR1 is MNHEY and CDR2 SVGAGI. The CDR3 here is CASSYTIRDRGSPLHF. The DNA for the CDR3 is TGTGCCAGCAGTTACACGATCCGGGACAGGGGCTCACCCCTCCACTTT.

Here the CDR3 DNA reads TGTGCCAGTAGGAGCGGGAGGGCCGGAACCGGGGAGCTGTTTTTT. Protein: CASRSGRAGTGELFF. The chain employs TRBV19 and TRBJ2-2; 10 bases map to TRBD2. There are 15 residues in the CDR3. J lost 5 bases, V lost 6 bases, and 6 bases had no gene match. The germline CDR1 and CDR2 sequences are LNHDA and SQIVND (reference sequence).

The chain couples TRBV18 to TRBJ2-2; 10 positions agree with TRBD2. Germline trimming cut 3 bases from V and 6 bases from J; bases unmatched to any gene: 10. The CDR3 spans 17 residues. The V gene's germline CDR1 is KGHSH and CDR2 LQKENI. CDR3 loop: CASSPSGLAGAPGELFF. In DNA, the CDR3 is TGTGCCAGCTCACCCTCAGGTCTAGCGGGAGCGCCCGGGGAGCTGTTTTTT.

The V and J genes are TRBV7-2 and TRBJ1-1; TRBD1 aligns across 9 bases. Trimming cost V 1 base and J 4 bases; bases outside gene matches: 1. The germline V gene encodes CDR1 SGHTA and CDR2 FQGNSA. This CDR3 spans 14 amino acids. The CDR3 protein is CASSLEQGATEAFF. The CDR3, as DNA: TGTGCCAGCAGCTTAGAACAGGGGGCCACTGAAGCTTTCTTT.

This chain links TRBV2 with TRBJ2-5; TRBD1 aligns across 9 bases. The germline V gene has CDR1 SNHLY and CDR2 FYNNEI. The CDR3 contains 15 residues. The ends lost 4 bases at V and 5 bases at J; junction bases unmatched: 8. The CDR3 sequence is CASSALGQGGETQYF. CDR3 DNA: TGTGCCAGCAGTGCCCTGGGACAGGGAGGGGAGACCCAGTACTTC.